A single TCR beta chain is shown here with its context. The sample comes from a study of CXCR3-negative and CXCR3-positive naive CD8 T cells. 5' RACE with UMI labels generated the TRB cDNA libraries. TCRdb reprocessed the 5' RACE reads and reports one entry per CDR3 protein, with no DNA. Here the sample table reports 45,000 to 75,000 distinct CDR3 sequences. Sequenced material: naive CXCR3- CD8+ T cells from blood. As for subset: CD45RO-CCR7+CD27+CD95- naive CD8+ T cells lacking CXCR3 (TNR3-). The clonotype was recovered from a human donor in good health. Some clones in this sample may be carry-over from other donors' samples.

CDR3 residues: CASSSPSQGLYEQYF. This sequence joins TRBV28 and TRBJ2-7; TCRdb's D gene call, TRBD2, goes unchecked for lack of DNA. CDR1 MDHEN and CDR2 SYDVKM come from the germline V gene. The CDR3 has 15 residues.